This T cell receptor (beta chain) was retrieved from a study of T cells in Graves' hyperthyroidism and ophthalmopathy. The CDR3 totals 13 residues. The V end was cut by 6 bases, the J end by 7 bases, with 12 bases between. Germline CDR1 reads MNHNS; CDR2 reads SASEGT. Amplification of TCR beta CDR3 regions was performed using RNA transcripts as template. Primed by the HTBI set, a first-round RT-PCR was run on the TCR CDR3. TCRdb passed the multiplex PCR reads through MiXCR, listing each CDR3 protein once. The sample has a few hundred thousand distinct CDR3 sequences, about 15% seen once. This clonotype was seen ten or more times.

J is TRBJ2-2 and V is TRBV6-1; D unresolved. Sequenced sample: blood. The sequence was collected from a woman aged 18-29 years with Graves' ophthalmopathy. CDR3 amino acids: CASRERGSGELFF. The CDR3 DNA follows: TGTGCCAGCAGGGAGCGCGGTAGCGGGGAGCTGTTTTTT.